A selection of T cell receptor beta chains follows, all from one sample in a study of control samples from healthy donors and cancer patients. TCRdb's copy holds only in-frame clones and misses some; the assay was immunoSEQ multiplex PCR. This table holds about 96,000 clones, 85% to 95% found once. Material for sequencing was blood. These receptors all come from a young man in good health. CDR3s include the opening cysteine and the closing phenylalanine or tryptophan. Each record gives: V gene, clone size, D gene, J gene, CDR3 DNA, CDR3 protein. A D gene is named only where the DNA matches it firmly. Size values are once, few and many counts, or a class for expanded clones, and some rows have none.

TRBV4-1	-	TRBD1	TRBJ2-7	TGCGCCAGCAGCCAAGCACAGGGGTTTGGCTACGAGCAGTACTTC	CASSQAQGFGYEQYF
TRBV4-1	-	TRBD2	TRBJ2-3	TGCGCCAGCAGCCAAGTGGTAAGCGGGAGGGCCTTAGATACGCAGTATTTT	CASSQVVSGRALDTQYF
TRBV6-2/TRBV6-3	-	-	TRBJ1-1	TGTGCCAGCAGTACCAGGGGAACTGAAGCTTTCTTT	CASSTRGTEAFF
TRBV19	-	TRBD1	TRBJ1-2	TGTGCCAGTAGTATGACGACAGGGAGAGGGAGGGGTGGCTACACCTTC	CASSMTTGRGRGGYTF
TRBV5-1	-	TRBD1	TRBJ1-6	TGCGCCAGCAGCTTAAACCTACAGGGGACTAATTCACCCCTCCACTTT	CASSLNLQGTNSPLHF
TRBV7-6	-	-	TRBJ1-1	TGTGCCAGCAGCCCGAGGGGGGGACCCGACACTGAAGCTTTCTTT	CASSPRGGPDTEAFF
TRBV29-1	-	-	TRBJ1-2	TGCAGCGTGACAGATTCCGGCTACACCTTC	CSVTDSGYTF
TRBV5-1	-	TRBD1	TRBJ1-5	TGCGCCAGCAGCTTCGGGACAGGGGGCGTTGAGCCCCAGCATTTT	CASSFGTGGVEPQHF
TRBV14	-	TRBD1	TRBJ1-2	TGTGCCAGCAGCCAGAGGGCAGGGGGCTATGGCTACACCTTC	CASSQRAGGYGYTF
TRBV6-2/TRBV6-3	-	-	TRBJ2-2	TGTGCCAGCAGTTACACCAACACCGGGGAGCTGTTTTTT	CASSYTNTGELFF
TRBV15	-	-	TRBJ2-7	TGTGCCACCAGCCTTTCCCGAGGACGGATCTACGAGCAGTACTTC	CATSLSRGRIYEQYF
TRBV12-3/TRBV12-4	-	-	TRBJ2-3	TGTGCCAGCAGCCCCATTACCGATACGCAGTATTTT	CASSPITDTQYF
TRBV19	-	-	TRBJ1-5	TGTGCCAGTAGTATGGAACAGGGTTTTGGTGGTCAGCCCCAGCATTTT	CASSMEQGFGGQPQHF
TRBV3-1/TRBV3-2	once	TRBD1	TRBJ1-2	TGTGCCAGCGGGACAGGGGCATATGGCTACACCTTC	CASGTGAYGYTF
TRBV5-5	-	TRBD2	TRBJ2-7	TGTGCCAGCCGTTTGGGGGGGACCACCTTCTACGAGCAGTACTTC	CASRLGGTTFYEQYF
TRBV6-5	-	-	TRBJ2-7	TGTGCCAGCAGTCACCCGGACAATTCATCCTACGAGCAGTACTTC	CASSHPDNSSYEQYF
TRBV5-1	-	TRBD1	TRBJ1-1	TGCGCCAGCAGCCAGGGGGCAGGTACTGAAGCTTTCTTT	CASSQGAGTEAFF
TRBV7-9	-	-	TRBJ2-3	TGTGCCAGCAGCCCGAAAGTAGCAGATACGCAGTATTTT	CASSPKVADTQYF
TRBV21-1	-	-	TRBJ1-5	TGTGCCAGCAGCAAGACAGGGAAGTATAGCAATCAGCCCCAGCATTTT	CASSKTGKYSNQPQHF
TRBV10-1	-	-	TRBJ2-1	TGCGCCAGCAGTCCTCTAAGGGGGGTTCAGGATGAGCAGTTCTTC	CASSPLRGVQDEQFF
TRBV18	-	TRBD1	TRBJ2-7	TGTGCCAGCTCCTCGGGGACAGTAGAAATCTCCTCCTACGAGCAGTACTTC	CASSSGTVEISSYEQYF
TRBV6-4	once	TRBD1	TRBJ1-2	TGTGCCAGCAGTACCGGGACAGGGGGCGGTTATGGCTACACCTTC	CASSTGTGGGYGYTF
TRBV11-2	-	TRBD1	TRBJ1-1	TGTGCCAGCAGCCCCAGGACAGGCGACACTGAAGCTTTCTTT	CASSPRTGDTEAFF
TRBV4-1	-	TRBD1	TRBJ1-2	TGCGCCAGCAGCCAAGTTGATAGACAGGGTAGTGGCTACACCTTC	CASSQVDRQGSGYTF